The 32 T cell receptor beta chains given below trace back to one sample, sequenced in a study of blood T cell repertoires in COVID-19. Clones were sequenced by immunoSEQ multiplex PCR, and TCRdb holds only the in-frame ones, with some missing. The sample yields roughly 300,000 clones, more than 70% seen once. Sequences were obtained from peripheral blood. These receptors were collected from a woman aged 45-65 years who had recovered from COVID-19.

The rearrangement links TRBV9 to TRBJ1-3, with D unresolved. V gave up 4 bases and J gave up 3 bases, with 8 bases separating them. Germline V CDR1 and CDR2: SGDLS, YYNGEE. CDR3 size: 13 residues. The CDR3 sequence is CASSYNVGNTIYF. The CDR3 region has the DNA TGTGCCAGCAGCTACAACGTTGGAAACACCATATATTTT.

The chain recombines TRBV3-1 (or the pseudogene TRBV3-2) with TRBJ2-6, with D possibly TRBD1 on 6 matching bases. This CDR3 has 15 amino acids. The V gene lost 6 bases and the J gene lost 4 bases, with 13 bases spanning the gap. The germline V gene encodes CDR1 LGHDT and CDR2 YNNKEL (reference sequence). The CDR3 nucleotides are TGTGCCAGCAGGAACACAGGGACCGGGGCCAACGTCCTGACTTTC. This codes for CASRNTGTGANVLTF.

This chain links TRBV19 with TRBJ1-2; D is unresolved. The germline V gene has CDR1 LNHDA and CDR2 SQIVND (reference sequence). This CDR3 has 12 residues. V was clipped by 2 bases and J by 7 bases, with 8 bases between them. CDR3 protein: CASSIPPSGYTF. CDR3 nucleotide sequence: TGTGCCAGTAGTATACCCCCTTCTGGCTACACCTTC.

The chain employs TRBV7-9 and TRBJ1-1; TRBD1 matches 7 bases. The V segment lost 4 bases and the J segment 6 bases; nucleotides outside the gene matches: 11. CDR3 size: 15 residues. CDR1 and CDR2 (germline): SEHNR, FQNEAQ (reference sequence). This chain's CDR3 is CASSSLGRGMAEAFF. The CDR3, as DNA: TGTGCCAGCAGCTCTCTCGGCAGGGGGATGGCTGAAGCTTTCTTT.

CDR3: CASSFGYLRGTGAAIQYF. CDR3 DNA: TGCGCCAGCAGCTTCGGGTACTTGCGTGGGACAGGAGCAGCCATTCAGTACTTC. The V call is TRBV5-1, the J call TRBJ2-4; 8 positions match TRBD1. This CDR3 has 18 amino acids. CDR1 and CDR2 from the germline V gene are SGHRS and YFSETQ. With 2 bases clipped from V and 9 bases from J, the junction kept 19 bases outside the gene matches.

The chain uses TRBV30 and TRBJ1-2, with 8 bases lining up with TRBD1. V shed 3 bases, J shed 5 bases, and the junction held 8 bases outside the gene matches. CDR3 size: 14 residues. CDR1 is GTSNPN and CDR2 is SVGIG in the germline V gene (reference sequence). DNA for the CDR3: TGTGCCTGGAGGGGGGGACAGGAATATTATGGCTACACCTTC. It is translated as CAWRGGQEYYGYTF.

V usage is TRBV6-5 and J usage is TRBJ2-5, with D unresolved. V was pared by 4 bases and J by 7 bases, with 10 bases between. The CDR3 runs 12 residues. Per the germline V gene, CDR1 is MNHEY and CDR2 is SVGAGI. In DNA form, the CDR3 reads TGTGCCAGCAGTTCCCCAACAACGACCCAGTACTTC. The encoded protein is CASSSPTTTQYF.

The genes are TRBV7-2 and TRBJ1-5; D might be TRBD1 (5 bases). V was pared by 1 base and J by 3 bases, with 13 bases between. Per germline, CDR1 SGHTA and CDR2 FQGNSA. The CDR3 spans 16 residues. The CDR3 loop reads CASSLVGGANNQPQHF. As DNA, the CDR3 is TGTGCCAGCAGCTTAGTGGGAGGGGCAAACAATCAGCCCCAGCATTTT.

J is TRBJ2-3 and V is TRBV6-6; 7 bases map to TRBD2. Losses at the gene ends were 6 bases for V and 3 bases for J; bases not matched to a gene: 24. From germline, CDR1 is MNHNY and CDR2 SVGAGI (reference sequence). This CDR3 is 20 amino acids long. The CDR3 loop reads CASSQGARGGSWLATDTQYF. The CDR3 bases are TGTGCCAGCAGCCAAGGCGCCCGAGGCGGGAGTTGGTTAGCAACAGATACGCAGTATTTT.

The rearrangement links TRBV20-1 to TRBJ2-7; unclear D gene. The germline V gene encodes CDR1 DFQATT and CDR2 SNEGSKA (reference sequence). There are 9 residues in the CDR3. CDR3 nucleotides: TGCTGTACTCCCCTCGAGCAGTACTTC. It codes for CCTPLEQYF.

In its sample, this clone was seen once. V and J are TRBV4-1 and TRBJ2-5; 14 bases are shared with TRBD2. Looked up from germline, CDR1 is MGHRA and CDR2 is YSYEKL. With 1 base clipped from V and 5 bases from J, the junction kept 9 bases outside the gene matches. The CDR3 consists of 18 residues. The CDR3 DNA is TGCGCCAGCAGCCAAGTTACCGGGACTAGCGGGAGTAGCGAGACCCAGTACTTC. Translating gives CASSQVTGTSGSSETQYF.

In regard to this clone: Other nucleotide sequences from this sample produce the same CDR3. The chain recombines TRBV19 with TRBJ1-1; 10 nucleotides line up with TRBD1. The CDR3 runs 14 residues. V shed 3 bases, J shed 4 bases, and the junction held 2 bases outside the gene matches. In germline, CDR1 is LNHDA, CDR2 SQIVND (reference sequence). This CDR3 is CASSMGQGSTEAFF. As DNA, the CDR3 is TGTGCCAGTAGTATGGGACAGGGGAGCACTGAAGCTTTCTTT.

The V call is TRBV9, the J call TRBJ2-1; 12 bases agree with TRBD2. This CDR3 has 16 residues. Germline V gene lookup returns CDR1 SGDLS and CDR2 YYNGEE. Germline trimming cut 0 bases from V and 6 bases from J; bases unmatched to any gene: 4. Here the CDR3 DNA reads TGTGCCAGCAGCGTAGTGCTAGCGGGGGGGCCCAATGAGCAGTTCTTC. Translating gives CASSVVLAGGPNEQFF.

The chain uses TRBV27 and TRBJ2-7; 9 bases fit TRBD2. There are 13 residues in the CDR3. Germline V gene sequence: CDR1 MNHEY, CDR2 SMNVEV (reference sequence). Germline trimming cut 0 bases from V and 6 bases from J; bases unmatched to any gene: 0. CDR3: CASSLSTSGEQYF. As DNA, the CDR3 is TGTGCCAGCAGTTTATCGACTAGCGGCGAGCAGTACTTC.

CDR3 bases: TGTGCCAGCAGGGCGACACGAACGAACTATGGCTACACCTTC. This sequence encodes CASRATRTNYGYTF. The chain is built from TRBV2 and TRBJ1-2; D ambiguous. This CDR3 is built from 14 residues. Germline assignment: CDR1 SNHLY and CDR2 FYNNEI. V shed 6 bases and J shed 2 bases, with 13 bases lying between them.

In this sample, this clone turned up many times. This chain uses TRBV27 with TRBJ2-6; D perhaps matches TRBD1 (6 bases). The V gene lost 6 bases and the J gene lost 4 bases, with 13 bases spanning the gap. The CDR3 contains 15 residues. The V gene's germline CDR1 is MNHEY and CDR2 SMNVEV (reference sequence). This CDR3 reads CASSPQGYGANVLTF. The CDR3 bases are TGTGCCAGCAGCCCCCAGGGGTACGGGGCCAACGTCCTGACTTTC.

The CDR3 is CASSSGLGAGKIDGYTF. As DNA, the CDR3 is TGCGCCAGCAGCTCTGGATTAGGGGCAGGGAAGATCGATGGCTACACCTTC. This chain connects TRBV5-1 to TRBJ1-2, with a weak D call TRBD1 (5 bases). The CDR3 runs to 17 residues. Looked up from germline, CDR1 is SGHRS and CDR2 is YFSETQ. Deletions cut 3 bases from V and 6 bases from J, with 24 bases between.

The chain joins TRBV6-2 or TRBV6-3 to TRBJ2-1, with TRBD2 identical over 7 bases. Germline V gives CDR1 MNHEY, CDR2 SVGEGT. J gave up 4 bases and V 2 bases, and 11 bases lay outside the gene matches. The CDR3 totals 17 residues. The CDR3: CASSYPPGVRGYNEQFF. In DNA, the CDR3 is TGTGCCAGCAGTTACCCCCCGGGAGTGCGGGGGTACAATGAGCAGTTCTTC.

The rearrangement uses TRBV19 and TRBJ2-1, with TRBD2 as a possible D gene (6 bases). Germline CDR1 is LNHDA and CDR2 is SQIVND (reference sequence). Trimming removed 1 base from V and 10 bases from J, with 11 bases in between. This CDR3 is 13 amino acids long. This CDR3 is CASSIASEGEQFF. The CDR3 bases are TGTGCCAGTAGTATAGCTAGCGAGGGGGAGCAGTTCTTC.

The V call is TRBV29-1, the J call TRBJ2-5; 7 positions agree with TRBD2. Germline CDR1 is SQVTM and CDR2 is ANQGSEA. Trimming cost V 6 bases and J 5 bases; bases outside gene matches: 12. The CDR3 loop spans 14 amino acids. Here the CDR3 reads CSVGGAEGVETQYF. CDR3 coding DNA: TGCAGCGTGGGAGGGGCGGAGGGCGTGGAGACCCAGTACTTC.

The V gene is TRBV29-1, the J gene TRBJ1-5, with 8 bases lining up with TRBD1. V lost 6 bases, J lost 1 base, and 5 bases stayed unmatched. Germline assignment: CDR1 SQVTM and CDR2 ANQGSEA. The CDR3 has 14 residues. For the CDR3, the DNA is TGCAGCGTCCAACAGGGGGGGAGCAATCAGCCCCAGCATTTT. It is translated as CSVQQGGSNQPQHF.

This clone was detected once. This sequence joins TRBV19 and TRBJ2-7, with no clear D. V was clipped by 5 bases and J by 6 bases, with 11 bases between them. CDR3 length: 12 residues. Germline V CDR1 and CDR2: LNHDA, SQIVND (reference sequence). This CDR3 reads CASSLPGGEQYF. Written as DNA, the CDR3 is TGTGCCAGTAGTCTCCCAGGTGGCGAGCAGTACTTC.

The J gene is TRBJ1-4, the V gene TRBV3-1 (or the pseudogene TRBV3-2); no definite D call. This CDR3 contains 12 residues. Germline CDR1 reads LGHDT; CDR2 reads YNNKEL (reference sequence). V was trimmed by 0 bases and J by 7 bases, leaving 3 bases between them. In DNA, the CDR3 is TGTGCCAGCAGCCAAGACTCTGAAAAACTGTTTTTT. The encoded protein is CASSQDSEKLFF.

The chain combines TRBV27 with TRBJ1-2; D not resolved. The CDR3 contains 13 residues. V lost 3 bases, J lost 3 bases, and 8 bases lay in between. Germline CDR1 is MNHEY and CDR2 is SMNVEV (reference sequence). The DNA for the CDR3 is TGTGCCAGCAGTTTTACTGCCGACTATGGCTACACCTTC. Protein sequence: CASSFTADYGYTF.

This chain joins TRBV5-4 and TRBJ2-3, with D possibly matching TRBD2 (6 bases). The CDR3 has 19 residues. The germline gives CDR1 SGHNT, CDR2 YYREEE (reference sequence). The V gene lost 0 bases and the J gene lost 0 bases, with 20 bases spanning the gap. CDR3 sequence: CASSLAGRSNLRSTDTQYF. The CDR3 DNA follows: TGTGCCAGCAGCTTGGCGGGGAGGTCAAACTTACGGAGCACAGATACGCAGTATTTT. Full variable domain (remainder filled in from reference TRBV5-4 and TRBJ2-3): ETGVTQSPTHLIKTRGQQVTLRCSSQSGHNTVSWYQQALGQGPQFIFQYYREEENGRGNFPPRFSGLQFPNYSSELNVNALELDDSALYLCASSLAGRSNLRSTDTQYFGPGTRLTVL.

This clone was observed once. The rearrangement uses TRBV4-3 and TRBJ1-2; no reliable D call. CDR1 and CDR2 from the germline V gene are LGHNA and YSLEER. Trimming took off 4 bases at V and 4 bases at J, with 19 bases between the two ends. CDR3 length equals 16 residues. The DNA of the CDR3 is TGCGCCAGCAGCCCAAAGGCCCGACCAGGTCGCTATGGCTACACCTTC. Protein product: CASSPKARPGRYGYTF.

The chain is built from TRBV28 and TRBJ2-1; 11 positions agree with TRBD2. From germline, CDR1 is MDHEN and CDR2 SYDVKM. This CDR3 contains 17 residues. Trimming cost V 5 bases and J 3 bases; bases outside gene matches: 9. The CDR3 here is CASSPLAGDVYYNEQFF. CDR3 in DNA: TGTGCCAGCAGTCCACTAGCGGGAGATGTTTACTACAATGAGCAGTTCTTC.

V usage is TRBV10-2 and J usage is TRBJ2-7; D is perhaps TRBD1 (7 bases). This CDR3 has 16 residues. Looked up from germline, CDR1 is WSHSY and CDR2 is SAAADI. Trimming took off 4 bases at V and 5 bases at J, with 21 bases between the two ends. CDR3 amino acids: CASSGSNRGASDEQYF. CDR3 nucleotide sequence: TGCGCCAGCAGTGGCTCCAACAGGGGCGCTAGCGACGAGCAGTACTTC.

The chain combines TRBV21-1 with TRBJ2-7; the DNA was not used to check the table's D call, TRBD2. TRBV21-1 has pseudogene status. This CDR3 comprises 16 residues. The CDR3 DNA is TGTGCCAGCAGCATATGCAGCGAACTTAATGACTACGAGCAGTACTTC. It encodes CASSICSELNDYEQYF.

This chain connects TRBV20-1 to TRBJ1-2, with D hard to call. Trimming stripped 3 bases from V and 5 bases from J, with 10 bases between. The germline V gene encodes CDR1 DFQATT and CDR2 SNEGSKA (reference sequence). The CDR3 length is 12 residues. CDR3 protein: CSASSREYGYTF. In DNA form, the CDR3 reads TGCAGTGCTAGTTCCCGGGAGTATGGCTACACCTTC.

Note on this clone: The same CDR3 can be traced to other DNA sequences in this sample. The chain carries TRBV2 and TRBJ2-3; 14 positions agree with TRBD2. In germline, CDR1 is SNHLY, CDR2 FYNNEI. CDR3 length: 15 residues. The V gene end was trimmed by 4 bases and the J gene end by 5 bases; junction bases not matched to a gene: 2. Here the CDR3 DNA reads TGTGCCAGCAGTGGGACTAGCGGGGGGCAAGATACGCAGTATTTT. It translates to CASSGTSGGQDTQYF.

The chain uses TRBV5-5 and TRBJ1-5; no clear D gene. From germline, CDR1 is SGHKS and CDR2 YYEKEE (reference sequence). Trimming stripped 0 bases from V and 5 bases from J, with 6 bases between. The CDR3 loop spans 13 amino acids. CDR3 sequence (DNA): TGTGCCAGCAGCTTGGCCAGTTATCAGCCCCAGCATTTT. Protein: CASSLASYQPQHF. The full variable domain, rest sourced from reference TRBV5-5 and TRBJ1-5, is DAGVTQSPTHLIKTRGQQVTLRCSPISGHKSVSWYQQVLGQGPQFIFQYYEKEERGRGNFPDRFSARQFPNYSSELNVNALLLGDSALYLCASSLASYQPQHFGDGTRLSIL.